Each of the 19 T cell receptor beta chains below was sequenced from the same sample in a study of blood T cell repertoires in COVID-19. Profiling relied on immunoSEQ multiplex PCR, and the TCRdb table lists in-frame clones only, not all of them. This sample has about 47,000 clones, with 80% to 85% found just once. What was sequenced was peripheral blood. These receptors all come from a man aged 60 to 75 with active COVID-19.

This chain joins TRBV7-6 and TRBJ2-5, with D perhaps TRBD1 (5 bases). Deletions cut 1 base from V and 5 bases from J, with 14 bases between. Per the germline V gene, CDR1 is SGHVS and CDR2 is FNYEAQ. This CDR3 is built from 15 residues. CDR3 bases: TGTGCCAGCAGCTTAGAGCCAGGGTTTCGGGAGACCCAGTACTTC. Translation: CASSLEPGFRETQYF. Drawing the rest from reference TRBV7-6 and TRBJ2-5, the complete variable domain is GAGVSQSPRYKVTKRGQDVALRCDPISGHVSLYWYRQALGQGPEFLTYFNYEAQQDKSGLPNDRFSAERPEGSISTLTIQRTEQRDSAMYRCASSLEPGFRETQYFGPGTRLLVL.

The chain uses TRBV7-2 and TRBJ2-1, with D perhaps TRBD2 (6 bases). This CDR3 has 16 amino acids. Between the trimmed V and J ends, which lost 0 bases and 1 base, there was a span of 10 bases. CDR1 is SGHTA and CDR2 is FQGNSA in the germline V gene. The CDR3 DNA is TGTGCCAGCAGCTTAGCTCGGCTAGCGTCCTACAATGAGCAGTTCTTC. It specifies CASSLARLASYNEQFF.

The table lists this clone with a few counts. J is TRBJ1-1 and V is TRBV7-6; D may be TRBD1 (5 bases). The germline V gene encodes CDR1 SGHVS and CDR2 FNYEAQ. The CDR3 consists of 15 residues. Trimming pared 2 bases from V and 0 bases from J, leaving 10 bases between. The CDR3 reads CASSLSQGMNTEAFF. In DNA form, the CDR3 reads TGTGCCAGCAGCTTATCCCAGGGCATGAACACTGAAGCTTTCTTT.

As DNA, the CDR3 is TGTGCCAGCAACCAGCTTGCCGGACTAGACCTTACCGGGGAGCTGTTTTTT. Its protein is CASNQLAGLDLTGELFF. This sequence joins TRBV7-9 and TRBJ2-2; TRBD2 aligns across 7 bases. CDR1 and CDR2 (germline): SEHNR, FQNEAQ (reference sequence). V trimming: 7 bases; J trimming: 5 bases; junction bases outside the gene matches: 16. The CDR3 runs to 17 residues. The full variable domain, in which reference TRBV7-9 and TRBJ2-2 provide the parts outside the CDR3, is DTGVSQNPRHKITKRGQNVTFRCDPISEHNRLYWYRQTLGQGPEFLTYFQNEAQLEKSRLLSDRFSAERPKGSFSTLEIQRTEQGDSAMYLCASNQLAGLDLTGELFFGEGSRLTVL.

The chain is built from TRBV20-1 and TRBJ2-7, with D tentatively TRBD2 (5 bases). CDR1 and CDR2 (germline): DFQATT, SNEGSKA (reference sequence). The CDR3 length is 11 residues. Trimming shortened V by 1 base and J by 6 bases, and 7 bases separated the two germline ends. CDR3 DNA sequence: TGCAGTGCTAGAGGAGGACTCGAGCAGTACTTC. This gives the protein CSARGGLEQYF.

As DNA, the CDR3 is TGTGCCAGCAGCTTAGGTCGGGACAGTTACACAGATACGCAGTATTTT. Translated, it gives CASSLGRDSYTDTQYF. This chain connects TRBV11-2 to TRBJ2-3; TRBD1 matches 7 bases. Looked up from germline, CDR1 is SGHAT and CDR2 is FQNNGV. With V trimmed by 1 base and J by 2 bases, 6 bases remained unmatched. The CDR3 sequence is 16 residues long.

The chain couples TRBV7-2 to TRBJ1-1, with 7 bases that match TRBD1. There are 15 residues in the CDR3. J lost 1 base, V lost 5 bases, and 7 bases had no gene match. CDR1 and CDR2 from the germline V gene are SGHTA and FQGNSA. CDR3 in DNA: TGTGCCAGCAGCGAAATGGGGACAGCGAACACTGAAGCTTTCTTT. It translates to CASSEMGTANTEAFF.

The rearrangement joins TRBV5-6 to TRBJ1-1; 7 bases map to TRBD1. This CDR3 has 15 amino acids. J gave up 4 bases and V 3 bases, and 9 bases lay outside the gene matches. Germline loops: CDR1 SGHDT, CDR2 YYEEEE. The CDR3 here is CASSYIGDRVTEAFF. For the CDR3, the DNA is TGTGCCAGCAGCTACATCGGAGACAGGGTCACTGAAGCTTTCTTT.

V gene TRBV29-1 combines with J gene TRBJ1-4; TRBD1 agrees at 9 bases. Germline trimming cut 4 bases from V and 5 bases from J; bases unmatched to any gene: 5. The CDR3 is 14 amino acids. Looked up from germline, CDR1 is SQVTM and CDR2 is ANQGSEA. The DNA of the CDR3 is TGCAGCGTTGGCTCCGGGACAGGGAATGAAAAACTGTTTTTT. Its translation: CSVGSGTGNEKLFF.

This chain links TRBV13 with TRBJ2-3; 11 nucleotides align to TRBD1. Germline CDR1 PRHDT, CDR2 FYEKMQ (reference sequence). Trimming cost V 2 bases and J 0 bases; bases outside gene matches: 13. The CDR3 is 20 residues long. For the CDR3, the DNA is TGTGCCAGCAGCTTATACCCCGGGACAGGGGGTTGGATTAGCACAGATACGCAGTATTTT. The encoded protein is CASSLYPGTGGWISTDTQYF.

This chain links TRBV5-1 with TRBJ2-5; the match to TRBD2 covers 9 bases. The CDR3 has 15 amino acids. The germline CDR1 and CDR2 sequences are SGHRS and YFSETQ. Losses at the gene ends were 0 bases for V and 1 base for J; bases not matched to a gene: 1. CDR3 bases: TGCGCCAGCAGCTTGGCTAGCGGGGCCCAAGAGACCCAGTACTTC. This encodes CASSLASGAQETQYF.

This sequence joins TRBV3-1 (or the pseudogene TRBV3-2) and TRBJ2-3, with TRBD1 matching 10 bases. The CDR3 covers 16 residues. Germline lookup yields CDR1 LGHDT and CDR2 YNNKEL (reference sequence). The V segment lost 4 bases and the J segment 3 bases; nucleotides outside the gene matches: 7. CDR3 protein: CASSLRTGGGTDTQYF. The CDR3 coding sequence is TGTGCCAGCAGCCTACGGACAGGGGGAGGGACAGATACGCAGTATTTT.

The CDR3 loop is CASSRRQGKDNQPQHF. CDR3 sequence (DNA): TGCGCCAGCAGTCGCCGGCAGGGAAAGGACAATCAGCCCCAGCATTTT. The chain joins TRBV23-1 to TRBJ1-5, with a possible D match to TRBD1 (5 bases). TRBV23-1 is placed among ORFs of uncertain function. The CDR3 has 16 residues. Trimming shortened V by 4 bases and J by 3 bases, and 16 bases separated the two germline ends.

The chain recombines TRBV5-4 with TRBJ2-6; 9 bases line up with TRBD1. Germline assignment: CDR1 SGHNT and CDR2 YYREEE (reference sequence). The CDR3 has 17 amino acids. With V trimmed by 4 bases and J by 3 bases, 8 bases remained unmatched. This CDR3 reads CASSGDRVTSGANVLTF. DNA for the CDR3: TGTGCCAGCAGCGGGGACAGGGTAACAAGTGGGGCCAACGTCCTGACTTTC.

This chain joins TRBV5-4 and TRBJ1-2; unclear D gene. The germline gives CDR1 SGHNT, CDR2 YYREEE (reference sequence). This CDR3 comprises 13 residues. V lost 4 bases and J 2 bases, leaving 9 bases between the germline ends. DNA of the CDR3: TGTGCCAGCAGCCCCGGGTTGAACTATGGCTACACCTTC. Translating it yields CASSPGLNYGYTF.

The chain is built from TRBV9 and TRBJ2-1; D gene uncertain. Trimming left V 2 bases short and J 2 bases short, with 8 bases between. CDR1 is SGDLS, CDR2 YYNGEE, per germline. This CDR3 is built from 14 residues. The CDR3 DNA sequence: TGTGCCAGCAGCGTCGGCACAGCCTACAATGAGCAGTTCTTC. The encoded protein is CASSVGTAYNEQFF.

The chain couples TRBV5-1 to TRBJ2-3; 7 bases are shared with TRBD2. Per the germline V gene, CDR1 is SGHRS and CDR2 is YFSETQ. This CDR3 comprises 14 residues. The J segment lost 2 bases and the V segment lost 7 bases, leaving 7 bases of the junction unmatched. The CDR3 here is CASLLAEYTDTQYF. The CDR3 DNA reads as TGCGCCAGCCTCCTAGCGGAATACACAGATACGCAGTATTTT.

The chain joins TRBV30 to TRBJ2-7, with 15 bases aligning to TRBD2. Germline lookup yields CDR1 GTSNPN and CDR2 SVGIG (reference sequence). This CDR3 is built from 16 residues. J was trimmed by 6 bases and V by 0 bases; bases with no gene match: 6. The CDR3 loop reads CAWSVWTSGGATEQYF. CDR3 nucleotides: TGTGCCTGGAGTGTATGGACTAGCGGGGGGGCGACCGAGCAGTACTTC.

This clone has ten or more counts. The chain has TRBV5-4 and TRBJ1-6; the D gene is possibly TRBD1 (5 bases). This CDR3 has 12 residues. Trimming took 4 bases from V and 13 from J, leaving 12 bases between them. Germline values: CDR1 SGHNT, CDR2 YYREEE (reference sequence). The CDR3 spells CASSLDSLPLHF. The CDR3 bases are TGTGCCAGCAGCCTTGACAGCCTTCCCCTCCACTTT.